This record covers a single TCR beta chain. The data originate from a study of blood T cell repertoires in COVID-19. Assay: immunoSEQ multiplex PCR; the TCRdb copy retains only in-frame clones and omits some. Of 200,000 to 300,000 clones in the sample, 90% were seen once. The V and J ends lost 5 bases and 5 bases respectively, with 12 bases between them. Per germline, CDR1 ENHRY and CDR2 SYGVKD. The CDR3 is 13 amino acids. The material sequenced was peripheral blood. This TCR derives from a middle-aged woman with acute or convalescent COVID-19. This chain connects TRBV10-3 to TRBJ2-5, with D possibly being TRBD1 (7 bases). The CDR3 spells CAISPGGTETQYF. CDR3 bases: TGTGCCATCAGTCCAGGGGGGACGGAGACCCAGTACTTC.